This entry features one T cell receptor beta chain sequence. It was RNA transcripts that yielded the amplified TCR beta CDR3 regions. An initial round of RT-PCR targeting the TCR CDR3 relied on the HTBI primer set. From the multiplex PCR reads, TCRdb called clonotypes with MiXCR, one entry per CDR3 protein. The data show about 720,000 distinct CDR3 sequences, around 17% seen once. V dropped 2 bases and J dropped 2 bases, with 16 bases sitting between them. Germline values: CDR1 SGHKS, CDR2 YYEKEE (reference sequence). CDR3 length equals 17 residues. This record belongs to a study of T cells in Graves' hyperthyroidism and ophthalmopathy.

V usage is TRBV5-5 and J usage is TRBJ2-2; D unresolved. The source is a man in his late teens or twenties with Graves' hyperthyroidism. The sample consisted of blood. As DNA, the CDR3 is TGTGCCAGCAGCTTACTCCCAACGCCGCGCAACACCGGGGAGCTGTTTTTT. Its protein is CASSLLPTPRNTGELFF.